This T cell receptor beta chain was documented in a study of blood T cell repertoires in COVID-19. Study at large: The United States, Italy and Spain supplied acute and convalescent COVID-19 samples. From T cells, B-cell-depleted T cells, or PBMCs came the material, which was cDNA or gDNA.

In the source study's methods: Cell counts per sample came from amplifying reference gene primers. TCRdb's table, derived via immunoSEQ multiplex PCR, lists solely in-frame clones and lacks some. V and J calls and clone size are as listed in that table; D and trimming were resolved from the DNA. The sample comprises about 73,000 clones, 81% of which are singletons, and around 20% rests with the top ten. By sample share, this clone is medium-sized. Trimming took off 2 bases at V and 2 bases at J, with 10 bases between the two ends. The germline CDR1 and CDR2 sequences are SGHRS and YFSETQ. CDR3 length: 14 residues.

The sequence was obtained from a woman aged 65 to 85 with acute or convalescent COVID-19. This chain links TRBV5-1 with TRBJ1-1; unclear D gene. What was sequenced was peripheral blood. CDR3 sequence: CASSFSGSNTEAFF. In DNA, the CDR3 is TGCGCCAGCAGCTTTTCGGGGTCTAACACTGAAGCTTTCTTT.